This T cell receptor beta chain was recorded in a study of OX40 agonist ivuxolimab in advanced cancers. Trimming stripped 5 bases from V and 3 bases from J, with 26 bases between. The CDR3 covers 17 residues. From germline, CDR1 is SQVTM and CDR2 ANQGSEA. Regarding the study as a whole: Some nonresponders additionally presented with little normalized T-cell clonal expansion. The CD4+ and CD8+ T cells in the blood had expanded clonally by week 6 at 0.1 to 3.0 mg/kg.

TCRdb's table, derived via immunoSEQ multiplex PCR, lists solely in-frame clones and lacks some. The sample has about 21,000 clones, around 87% seen once. This clone was observed a single time. Antigen specificity is unknown. The receptor was isolated from an adult with an advanced solid tumor such as melanoma, head and neck, liver or kidney cancer. This chain connects TRBV29-1 to TRBJ2-7; a possible D gene is TRBD1 (6 bases). The material was CD4+ or CD8+ T cells sorted from blood, obtained in a trial of the OX40 agonist ivuxolimab. The CDR3 protein is CSVILPGHRYTLYEQYF. The CDR3 bases are TGCAGCGTTATATTACCGGGACACCGATATACCCTCTACGAGCAGTACTTC.